This TCR beta chain appears in the sequencing data of a study of cytomegalovirus exposure and HLA in healthy donors. CDR1 is SNHLY and CDR2 is FYNNEI in the germline V gene. The CDR3 is made up of 14 amino acids. V lost 3 bases and J lost 4; bases outside the gene matches: 2. This PCR relied on a set of 60 Vbeta primers and 13 Jbeta primers. Libraries were prepared by immunoSEQ multiplex PCR; TCRdb keeps only in-frame clonotypes and omits some of them. The table has about 140,000 clones, roughly 80% seen once. This clone was detected only once. The origin of this receptor is a female donor in good health and CMV-seronegative. The J gene is TRBJ1-4, the V gene TRBV2; 7 nucleotides agree with TRBD1. Sequencing was carried out using PBMCs. CDR3 nucleotide sequence: TGTGCCAGCAGTGAGGACAGGATTAATGAAAAACTGTTTTTT. It encodes CASSEDRINEKLFF.